A single T cell receptor (beta chain) is shown here with its context. Its antigen is undetermined. The source of the sample is a study of regulatory T cells in long-lasting Graves disease. Study overall: Antithyroid drug exposure in newly diagnosed Graves' patients had lasted under 3 months. Points from the study as a whole: The persistent group shared 2,741 public clonotypes, more than the 966 shared by new patients.

Time point denoted: newly diagnosed GD, antithyroid drugs for less than 3 months. PBMC-derived RNA was used for the TCR library. Per the germline V gene, CDR1 is MNHEY and CDR2 is SVGEGT. The CDR3 consists of 13 residues. V was clipped by 0 bases and J by 8 bases, with 8 bases between them. Relying on iRepertoire HTBI primers and Arm-PCR of CDR3 regions, the team built TCR beta libraries. Via MiXCR, TCRdb re-called the multiplex PCR reads, giving one row per CDR3 protein. This table holds under 450,000 distinct CDR3 sequences, 15% to 20% found once. These data are also associated with another study on T cells in Graves' hyperthyroidism and ophthalmopathy. That source reports: Absent ophthalmopathy progression within 18 months defined stable Graves' hyperthyroidism.

The receptor's source is a woman aged 18-35 years with Graves disease. The rearrangement links TRBV6-2 or TRBV6-3 to TRBJ2-1; no firm D call. The sample was peripheral blood mononuclear cells (PBMCs), taken at new diagnosis, from a patient treated with antithyroid drugs. The CDR3, as DNA: TGTGCCAGCAGTTACTCGGCCGCCTATGAGCAGTTCTTC. It yields the protein CASSYSAAYEQFF.